This T cell receptor (beta chain) derives from a study of T cells in Graves' hyperthyroidism and ophthalmopathy. This clonotype was observed a few times. J gave up 14 bases and V 4 bases, and 24 bases lay outside the gene matches. CDR1 SGHRS and CDR2 YFSETQ come from the germline V gene. The CDR3 has 18 amino acids. TCR beta CDR3 regions were amplified from RNA. A first-round RT-PCR of the TCR CDR3 used the HTBI primer set. Using its own MiXCR run on the multiplex PCR reads, TCRdb lists one record per CDR3 protein. The sample has about 160,000 distinct CDR3 sequences, 8% to 9.5% seen once. This clonotype was sampled from a woman in her late teens or twenties with Graves' hyperthyroidism that later progressed to Graves' ophthalmopathy. Sequencing was performed on blood. The chain is built from TRBV5-1 and TRBJ2-1, with 10 positions matching TRBD2. The CDR3 region has the DNA TGCGCCAGCAGCCCGCTCCCCATCGGAGCGGGAGGGCCCTCATCAAAGTTCTTC. Protein: CASSPLPIGAGGPSSKFF.